This T cell receptor (beta chain) originates from a study of OX40 agonist ivuxolimab in advanced cancers. Study-level results: Low clonal expansion, among the lowest seen, marked partial responders at 0.1-3.0 mg/kg.

Trimming removed 0 bases from V and 3 bases from J; junction bases left unmatched: 8. This CDR3 contains 17 residues. Germline V CDR1 and CDR2: MDHEN, SYDVKM. Profiling relied on immunoSEQ multiplex PCR, and the TCRdb table lists in-frame clones only, not all of them. Of some 140,000 clones in the sample, under 95% were seen once. With respect to this clone: The antigen remains undetermined.

The gene calls are TRBV28 and TRBJ1-3; 7 bases align to TRBD1. This TCR came from an adult with an advanced solid tumor such as melanoma, head and neck, liver or kidney cancer. Sequenced material: CD4+ or CD8+ T cells sorted from blood, taken in a trial of the OX40 agonist ivuxolimab. CDR3 sequence reads: CASSLWTGPGSGNTIYF. CDR3 coding DNA: TGTGCCAGCAGTTTATGGACAGGGCCAGGGAGTGGAAACACCATATATTTT.